These 21 T cell receptor beta chains were all obtained from the same sample, sequenced in a study of blood T cell repertoires in COVID-19. Some clones are missing from TCRdb's copy, which holds only in-frame ones; the method was immunoSEQ multiplex PCR. The sample consists of roughly 280,000 clones, approximately 86% of them appearing once. The sequenced sample consisted of peripheral blood. The receptors here all came from a man younger than 35 with active or convalescent COVID-19.

The chain carries TRBV6-6 and TRBJ2-4; D is perhaps TRBD1 (5 bases). There are 18 residues in the CDR3. Trimming cost V 5 bases and J 0 bases, with 20 bases left between them. Germline V lookup: CDR1 MNHNY, CDR2 SVGAGI (reference sequence). Written as DNA, the CDR3 is TGTGCCAGCAGTCCTCAACTTTTCCACGGACAAGCCAAAAACATTCAGTACTTC. It yields the protein CASSPQLFHGQAKNIQYF.

V usage is TRBV11-3 and J usage is TRBJ1-5; D is unresolved. The germline CDR1 and CDR2 sequences are SGHNT and YENEEA. Trimming took off 1 base at V and 0 bases at J, with 22 bases between the two ends. The CDR3 is 20 residues long. The CDR3 DNA sequence: TGTGCCAGCAGCTTAGGGCGACGGGTCGAACAACTTTATAGCAATCAGCCCCAGCATTTT. Translated, it gives CASSLGRRVEQLYSNQPQHF.

V usage is TRBV30 and J usage is TRBJ1-2, with 7 nucleotides matching TRBD1. Trimming removed 4 bases from V and 5 bases from J; junction bases left unmatched: 1. The CDR3 length is 11 residues. Germline loops: CDR1 GTSNPN, CDR2 SVGIG (reference sequence). Written as DNA, the CDR3 is TGTGCCTGGATGACAGGGTATGGCTACACCTTC. Its protein product is CAWMTGYGYTF. Using reference TRBV30 and TRBJ1-2 for the parts outside the CDR3, the full variable domain is SQTIHQWPATLVQPVGSPLSLECTVEGTSNPNLYWYRQAAGRGLQLLFYSVGIGQISSEVPQNLSASRPQDRQFILSSKKLLLSDSGFYLCAWMTGYGYTFGSGTRLTVV.

The V call is TRBV2, the J call TRBJ1-2; D is perhaps TRBD1 (6 bases). The CDR3 covers 11 residues. CDR1 SNHLY and CDR2 FYNNEI come from the germline V gene. Trimming removed 6 bases from V and 8 bases from J, with 10 bases in between. The CDR3: CASRSGAGYTF. The CDR3 DNA sequence: TGTGCCAGCAGATCAGGGGCCGGCTACACCTTC.

The chain is built from TRBV7-2 and TRBJ2-7, with D tentatively TRBD1 (6 bases). CDR1 is SGHTA and CDR2 is FQGNSA in the germline V gene. This CDR3 region has 16 residues. The germline V and J ends were trimmed by 5 bases and 3 bases, with 20 bases remaining between them. In DNA, the CDR3 is TGTGCCAGCAGCCCATCAGGGACAACAGGAAGCTACGAGCAGTACTTC. This translates into CASSPSGTTGSYEQYF.

The chain combines TRBV11-2 with TRBJ1-1; D is uncertain. The length of the CDR3 is 11 residues. V lost 5 bases and J 8 bases, leaving 9 bases between the germline ends. Germline lookup yields CDR1 SGHAT and CDR2 FQNNGV. The CDR3 sequence is CASSARGEAFF. In nucleotides, the CDR3 is TGTGCCAGCAGCGCCCGCGGGGAAGCTTTCTTT.

The rearrangement links TRBV4-3 to TRBJ2-1, with a possible D match to TRBD2 (5 bases). Between the trimmed V and J ends, which lost 0 bases and 5 bases, there was a span of 5 bases. The CDR3 is 13 amino acids. Per the germline V gene, CDR1 is LGHNA and CDR2 is YSLEER. In DNA form, the CDR3 reads TGCGCCAGCAGCCAAGAGCGGGACAATGAGCAGTTCTTC. It codes for CASSQERDNEQFF.

The chain carries TRBV6-5 and TRBJ1-6; no clear D gene. The CDR3 runs to 14 residues. Germline CDR1 and CDR2: MNHEY and SVGAGI. The V and J ends lost 4 bases and 3 bases respectively, with 7 bases between them. The CDR3 sequence: CASSSRNYNSPLHF. DNA for the CDR3: TGTGCCAGCAGTTCTAGGAACTATAATTCACCCCTCCACTTT.

This rearrangement joins TRBV7-9 to TRBJ1-1; no definite D call. Germline CDR1 is SEHNR and CDR2 is FQNEAQ (reference sequence). This CDR3 is 14 amino acids long. The V end was cut by 4 bases, the J end by 3 bases, with 12 bases between. The CDR3 reads CASSWGAADTEAFF. In nucleotides, the CDR3 is TGTGCCAGCAGCTGGGGAGCTGCGGACACTGAAGCTTTCTTT.

The V gene is TRBV5-1, the J gene TRBJ1-1, with D possibly TRBD1 on 6 matching bases. Trimming left V 2 bases short and J 4 bases short, with 9 bases between. Germline V gene lookup returns CDR1 SGHRS and CDR2 YFSETQ. There are 13 residues in the CDR3. CDR3 region: CASSFGQSTEAFF. The CDR3 coding sequence is TGCGCCAGCAGCTTTGGACAGAGCACTGAAGCTTTCTTT.

J is TRBJ2-2 and V is TRBV4-3; 9 bases are a match to TRBD1. CDR1 LGHNA and CDR2 YSLEER come from the germline V gene. The V gene end was trimmed by 4 bases and the J gene end by 3 bases; junction bases not matched to a gene: 6. The CDR3 has 16 amino acids. The DNA of the CDR3 is TGCGCCAGCAGCCCGGGACAGGGATTGGACACCGGGGAGCTGTTTTTT. Its translation is CASSPGQGLDTGELFF.

This clone was counted once. The gene calls are TRBV12-3 or TRBV12-4 and TRBJ2-1, with D maybe TRBD2 (5 bases). This CDR3 spans 12 amino acids. With 6 bases removed from V and 8 bases from J, the gap between germline ends came to 11 bases. The DNA of the CDR3 is TGTGCCAGCAGCCCGAGGGTCTATGAGCAGTTCTTC. Its translation is CASSPRVYEQFF.

The chain uses TRBV29-1 and TRBJ2-7; TRBD1 agrees at 7 bases. The CDR3 runs 14 residues. Looked up from germline, CDR1 is SQVTM and CDR2 is ANQGSEA. Losses at the gene ends were 7 bases for V and 1 base for J; bases not matched to a gene: 10. CDR3 DNA sequence: TGCAGCGCCCTAAGACAGGGTTGGTCCTACGAGCAGTACTTC. Protein sequence: CSALRQGWSYEQYF.

The chain has TRBV28 and TRBJ1-5, with D tentatively TRBD1 (6 bases). The germline CDR1 and CDR2 sequences are MDHEN and SYDVKM. Deletions cut 3 bases from V and 1 base from J, with 10 bases between. The CDR3 is made up of 15 amino acids. The CDR3 DNA reads as TGTGCCAGCAGTTTGGCAGGGGTGAGCAATCAGCCCCAGCATTTT. Its translation: CASSLAGVSNQPQHF.

This chain links TRBV28 with TRBJ2-3, with D possibly TRBD1 on 5 matching bases. In germline, CDR1 is MDHEN, CDR2 SYDVKM. Trimming removed 5 bases at V and 10 bases at J, with 13 bases between. The CDR3 is made up of 12 amino acids. The CDR3 sequence: CASSPRQLPQYF. In DNA form, the CDR3 reads TGTGCCAGCAGTCCTCGACAGCTGCCGCAGTATTTT.

As DNA, the CDR3 is TGTGCCAGCAGCTTGTGGGACAGCTACAATGAGCAGTTCTTC. It translates to CASSLWDSYNEQFF. The chain uses TRBV5-5 and TRBJ2-1, with 7 nucleotides matching TRBD1. From germline, CDR1 is SGHKS and CDR2 YYEKEE (reference sequence). This CDR3 has 14 residues. V was clipped by 1 base and J by 3 bases; unmatched bases: 1.

This chain connects TRBV3-1 (or the pseudogene TRBV3-2) to TRBJ1-2, with 8 bases aligning to TRBD1. The CDR3 sequence is 18 residues long. J gave up 3 bases and V 3 bases, and 15 bases lay outside the gene matches. Germline CDR1 and CDR2: LGHDT and YNNKEL (reference sequence). CDR3 sequence: CASSQEITDRALYYGYTF. In DNA form, the CDR3 reads TGTGCCAGCAGCCAGGAAATTACGGACAGGGCGCTTTACTATGGCTACACCTTC.

V gene TRBV10-3 combines with J gene TRBJ1-2; possibly TRBD1 for D (6 bases). V was pared by 0 bases and J by 8 bases, with 19 bases between. The CDR3 spans 16 residues. Germline lookup yields CDR1 ENHRY and CDR2 SYGVKD. The CDR3 bases are TGTGCCATCAGTGAGTCTACAGGGACCCGGTGGGAAGGCTACACCTTC. Translating gives CAISESTGTRWEGYTF.

Points on this clone: This specimen includes other DNA sequences encoding the same CDR3. This chain connects TRBV4-3 to TRBJ1-5, with TRBD1 identical over 7 bases. CDR1 is LGHNA, CDR2 YSLEER, per germline. Trimming cost V 1 base and J 7 bases; bases outside gene matches: 4. This CDR3 contains 14 residues. This chain's CDR3 is CASSQGQGGQPQHF. CDR3 nucleotides: TGCGCCAGCAGCCAAGGACAGGGCGGCCAGCCCCAGCATTTT.

This clone was observed a few times. The V and J genes are TRBV3-1 (or the pseudogene TRBV3-2) and TRBJ2-7, with no clear D. The CDR3 contains 11 residues. V gave up 5 bases and J gave up 6 bases, with 8 bases separating them. The germline gives CDR1 LGHDT, CDR2 YNNKEL (reference sequence). Here the CDR3 reads CASSVTGEQYF. For the CDR3, the DNA is TGTGCCAGCAGCGTTACGGGCGAGCAGTACTTC.

V is TRBV5-5 and J is TRBJ1-4, with 10 bases matching TRBD1. The CDR3 runs to 15 residues. With V trimmed by 4 bases and J by 8 bases, 8 bases remained unmatched. Germline V CDR1 and CDR2: SGHKS, YYEKEE (reference sequence). CDR3 coding DNA: TGTGCCAGCAGCAGGGGGGACAGGGGCGGGGAAAAACTGTTTTTT. Translation: CASSRGDRGGEKLFF.